The TCR beta chain under discussion was sequenced for a study of cytomegalovirus exposure and HLA in healthy donors (dated by TCRdb to 2016 to 2017). Regarding the complete study: According to an earlier analysis of 587 of the donors, about 179 million T cells yielded some 120 million unique TCR beta sequences and about 300 Gb of sequence data. An early release covering approximately 600 HLA-typed donors comprised approximately 300 gigabases of sequencing data and tens of millions of unique TCR sequences. Of the 300 to 500 genotyped donors, roughly 76% were placed in the genetic ancestry cluster associated with self-reported Caucasian donors. The study was designed to test whether signatures of past pathogen exposure could be identified by cataloging public T cell receptors. The study profiled the T cell repertoires of about 720 subjects by immunosequencing and related them to cytomegalovirus serostatus. Besides the first cohort of 500 to 700 subjects, a separate validation cohort made up of roughly 130 different subjects was used. To predict cytomegalovirus infection status, the study combined high-throughput TCR immunosequencing, statistical association of individual TCRs with disease status, and machine learning. To study patterns of TCR occurrence, a later analysis re-analyzed previously published TCR beta repertoires from hundreds of donors and added high-resolution HLA genotyping. Rather than using new phenotypic data, the later analysis identified candidate immune exposures from TCR beta sequences and from how often those sequences occurred across donors. In an earlier analysis of 587 of the donors, high-throughput TCR beta sequencing was used to judge whether each TCR beta V gene segment behaved as functional or pseudogenic. Alongside the repertoire data, information on donor age, sex, ethnicity and CMV serostatus was compiled. A later genetic analysis took genome-wide SNP genotypes for about 55% of the roughly 670 donors and used that subset as a discovery cohort. All discovery cohort repertoires had been generated using a single sequencing platform. HLA typing included class I and class II loci at four-digit resolution. Typing coverage varied by locus: about 620-640 donors for A, B, C, DRB1 and DQB1; about 520 for DQA1; approximately 570 for DPA1; 450 to 480 for DPB1. Because of strong linkage in the cohort, a handful of DR-DQ haplotypes were treated as single units for association and clustering. Across approximately 420 genotyped donors of the cohort, an average of roughly 200,000 unique TCR beta nucleotide sequences per donor were sequenced, and approximately 17% of those sequences were non-productive. Results the study describes overall, beyond this receptor: Because counts were too low, roughly 17 rarely observed V segments, including chromosome 9 orphons, were left out of the earlier analysis of about 500 of the donors. The authors suggested that the approach could potentially be generalized to other disease states and immunological phenotypes. For the cohort, immune exposure information was limited to CMV serostatus. The study listed around 160 TCR beta chains as associated with cytomegalovirus. Compared with the roughly 700-donor mean, donors in an Asian-associated ancestry cluster had fewer N-insertions in productive TCRs, according to a later genetic analysis. Sequencing depth was assumed to be roughly uniform across donors in the presence/absence analyses, though that assumption may not hold. The classifier was reported to diagnose cytomegalovirus status with high specificity and sensitivity in both the original and validation cohorts. Several of the top co-occurrence clusters appeared to be linked to parvovirus B19, influenza, CMV and Epstein-Barr virus, according to a later analysis. In a later analysis, TCR association rates were found to vary across HLA loci, with the most associated TCRs seen for DRB1 alleles and the fewest for HLA-C alleles. The 87-base-pair reads could not distinguish some IMGT-functional V segments, including TRBV6-2 and TRBV6-3, so those segments were excluded. In a later analysis, HLA-associated TCR beta chains were found to be more clonally expanded and to have lower generation probabilities than equally common non-associated chains. Correlated functional status among segregating V segments might reflect linkage disequilibrium, but an unknown experimental factor could not be ruled out. This cohort had only TCR beta chains sequenced, and the lack of alpha or paired-chain data limited which features could be detected. Specific HLA alleles were associated with about 17,000 TCR beta sequences at a false discovery rate of 0.05 in a later analysis. A cluster of highly shared sequence variants was judged likely to be a technical artifact of the sequencing pipeline. Assigning TCR associations to individual alleles was difficult when HLA alleles, especially DR and DQ, strongly co-occurred. Most CMV-associated TCR beta chains appeared to be HLA-restricted in a later analysis, and the HLA associations seemed to be driven largely by CMV exposure. Because HLA typing was unavailable for some donors at each locus, only the typed subset was used in association tests. Most TCR sequences were seen in very few donors, while some public TCRs were found in many individuals. V-gene and J-gene trimming of TCR beta chains was associated with a missense DCLRE1C variant in a later genetic analysis, and the association was replicated in an independent cohort. Three of the identified cytomegalovirus-associated TCR beta chains were confirmed in vitro to be specific for cytomegalovirus antigens. In an earlier analysis of some 500 of the donors, most TCR beta V segments were observed in productive rearrangements about 87% or about 30% of the time, broadly matching IMGT annotations. A further reported finding was that TCR beta sequences accurately predicted the HLA-A and HLA-B alleles for most subjects in the first cohort.

The cohort was made up of 666 healthy bone marrow donors. At the time of sampling, all cohort members were nominally healthy, though unrecorded immune exposures were likely present. The donor tested CMV seronegative, placing the donor among the 352 seronegative members of the cohort. Each donor provided a peripheral blood sample, and peripheral blood mononuclear cells were used for TCR beta sequencing. The Qiagen DNeasy Blood Extraction Kit was used to extract genomic DNA from the blood cell samples. A remark on this clone: This receptor's antigen is unknown. Base quality data are lacking; no much larger clone is found one base away.

The germline V gene gives CDR1 as MGHRA and CDR2 as YSYEKL. The V end gives up 7 bases and the J end 1 base, leaving 4 bases in the junction not matched to a gene. Reading from cysteine to phenylalanine, the CDR3 counts 15 amino acids. The read is trimmed to its CDR3 DNA, 45 bases read in frame from base 1. Receptor amplification or capture employed the immunoSEQ multiplex PCR assay. A mixture of 60 forward primers for TCR Vbeta segments and 13 reverse primers for TCR Jbeta segments was used in the multiplex PCR. The CDR3 region of rearranged TCR beta genes was amplified from genomic DNA with a multiplex PCR assay. Amplified TCR beta libraries were sequenced as 87-base-pair reads on the Illumina HiSeq System. The source study handled its data this way. In a later analysis, some 80 million unique TCR beta chains were counted across the roughly 610 repertoires, and approximately 9.9 million of these chains were shared by at least two donors. To remove PCR and sequencing errors, raw reads were error-corrected and collapsed into unique sequences using a nearest-neighbor algorithm that merged closely related sequences. Alignment of CDR3 sequences to IMGT reference sequences was used to assign V, D and J gene segments. For a sequence to be retained, a match of at least six nucleotides was required to both a V gene segment and a J gene segment. Rearrangements were classified as productive when the CDR3 lacked stop codons and remained in frame with V and J, and all other rearrangements were classified as non-productive. CDR3 was defined according to IMGT convention as the region running from the second conserved V-encoded cysteine to the conserved J-encoded phenylalanine. In an earlier analysis of 500 to 650 of the donors, sequences lacking an unambiguous match to a single V gene segment were excluded. An earlier analysis of a few hundred of the donors called V segments functional above 56.7% productive rearrangements and segregating when the between-donor standard deviation exceeded 5%. A statistical classification framework was built for diagnosing cytomegalovirus status from the catalog of TCR beta chain sequences. A later analysis assigned V and J genes by comparing TCR nucleotide sequences with IMGT/GENE-DB human TR gene sequences. In a later analysis, CDR3 sequences and most-parsimonious VDJ recombination scenarios were assigned using the TCRdist pipeline. In a later analysis, each TCR beta chain was defined by its CDR3 amino acid sequence together with its V-gene family, and reads lacking a unique V-gene family were excluded. As a way to deal with suspected cross-contamination and a sequencing artifact, a later analysis dropped 450 to 600 nucleotide sequences that were highly shared and had low generation probability. A later analysis calculated a clonal expansion index for each public chain from normalized within-repertoire ranks of inferred template counts. Generation probabilities in a later analysis came from a VDJ recombination model fitted to out-of-frame rearrangements, and those results were checked against IGoR. In a later analysis, TCR-TCR, TCR-HLA and TCR-CMV co-occurrence was scored with hypergeometric tests, and a repertoire-size bias correction was applied to TCR pairs. A later analysis estimated false discovery rates by permuting HLA or CMV assignments 20 times. A later analysis grouped co-occurring TCRs with DBSCAN, adding TCRdist sequence similarity when clustering within HLA-allele-positive subsets. For co-occurrence clustering, repertoires with fewer than 30,000 or more than 120,000 public chains were excluded, along with several repertoires with anomalous nucleotide sharing. TCRdb stores this immuneACCESS table with in-frame sequences only. Part of the clones is absent; in the studies checked, under half of the shortfall reflects unresolved V genes, and no reason is known for the rest. The D gene and trimming were derived from the DNA, and the V and J assignments and clone size from that table. A total of over 100,000 clones appear in this sample, under 85% of them only once. Roughly 8% of the sample is held by the ten biggest clonotypes.

This chain is built from TRBV4-1 and TRBJ2-6; TRBD2 matches 7 bases in the middle. The sequenced sample was PBMCs. The TCR comes from a middle-aged man in good health and CMV-seronegative. The DNA sequence is given as TGCGCCAGCACGGTGGGGGGGTCTGGGGCCAACGTCCTGACTTTC. It translates to CASTVGGSGANVLTF.